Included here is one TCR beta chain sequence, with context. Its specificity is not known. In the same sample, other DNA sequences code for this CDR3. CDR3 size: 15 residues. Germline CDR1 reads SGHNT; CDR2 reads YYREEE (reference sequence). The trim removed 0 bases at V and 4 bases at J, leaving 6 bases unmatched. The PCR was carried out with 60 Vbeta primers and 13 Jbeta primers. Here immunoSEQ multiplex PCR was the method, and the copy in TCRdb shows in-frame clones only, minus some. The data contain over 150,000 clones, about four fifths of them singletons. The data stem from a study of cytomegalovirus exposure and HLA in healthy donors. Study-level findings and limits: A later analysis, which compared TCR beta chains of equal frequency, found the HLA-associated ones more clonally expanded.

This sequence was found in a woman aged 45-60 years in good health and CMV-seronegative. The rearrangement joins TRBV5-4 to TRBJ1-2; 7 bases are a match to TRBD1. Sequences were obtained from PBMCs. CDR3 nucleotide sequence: TGTGCCAGCAGCTTGGCTTTGGACAGGAGCTATGGCTACACCTTC. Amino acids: CASSLALDRSYGYTF.